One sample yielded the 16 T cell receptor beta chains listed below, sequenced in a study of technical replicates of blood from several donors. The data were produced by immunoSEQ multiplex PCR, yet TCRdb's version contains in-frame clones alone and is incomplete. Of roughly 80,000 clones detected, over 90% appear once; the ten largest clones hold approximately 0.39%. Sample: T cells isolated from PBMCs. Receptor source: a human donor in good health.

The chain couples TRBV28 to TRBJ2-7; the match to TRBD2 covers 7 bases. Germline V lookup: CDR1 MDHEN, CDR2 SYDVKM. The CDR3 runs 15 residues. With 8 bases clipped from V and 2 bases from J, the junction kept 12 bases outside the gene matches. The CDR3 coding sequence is TGTGCCAGCGAGGGTGGGGATGGACTAGCCTACGAGCAGTACTTC. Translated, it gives CASEGGDGLAYEQYF.

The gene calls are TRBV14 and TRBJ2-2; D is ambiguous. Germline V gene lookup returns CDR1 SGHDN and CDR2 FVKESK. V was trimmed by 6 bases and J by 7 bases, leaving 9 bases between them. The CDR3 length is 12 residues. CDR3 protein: CASSFLFGELFF. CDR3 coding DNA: TGTGCCAGCAGTTTCCTATTCGGGGAGCTGTTTTTT. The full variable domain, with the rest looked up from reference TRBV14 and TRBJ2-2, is EAGVTQFPSHSVIEKGQTVTLRCDPISGHDNLYWYRRVMGKEIKFLLHFVKESKQDESGMPNNRFLAERTGGTYSTLKVQPAELEDSGVYFCASSFLFGELFFGEGSRLTVL.

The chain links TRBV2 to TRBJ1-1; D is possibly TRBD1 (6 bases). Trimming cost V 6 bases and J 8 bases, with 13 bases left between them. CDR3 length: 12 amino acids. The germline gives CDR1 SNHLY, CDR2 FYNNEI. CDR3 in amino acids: CASSGTPWEAFF. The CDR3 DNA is TGTGCCAGCAGCGGGACACCTTGGGAAGCTTTCTTT.

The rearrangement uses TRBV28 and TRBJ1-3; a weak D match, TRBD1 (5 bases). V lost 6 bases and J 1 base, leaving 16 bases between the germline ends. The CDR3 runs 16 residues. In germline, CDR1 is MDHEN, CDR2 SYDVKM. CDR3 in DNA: TGTGCCAGCAGCGTGTCGGACATCTCGTCTGGAAACACCATATATTTT. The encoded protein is CASSVSDISSGNTIYF. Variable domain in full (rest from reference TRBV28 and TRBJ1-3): DVKVTQSSRYLVKRTGEKVFLECVQDMDHENMFWYRQDPGLGLRLIYFSYDVKMKEKGDIPEGYSVSREKKERFSLILESASTNQTSMYLCASSVSDISSGNTIYFGEGSWLTVV.

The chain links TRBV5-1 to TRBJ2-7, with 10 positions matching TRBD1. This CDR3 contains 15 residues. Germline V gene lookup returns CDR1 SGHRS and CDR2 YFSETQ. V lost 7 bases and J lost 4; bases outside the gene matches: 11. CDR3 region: CASQSGGTGAYEQYF. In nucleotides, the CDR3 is TGCGCCAGCCAATCCGGGGGGACAGGGGCATACGAGCAGTACTTC.

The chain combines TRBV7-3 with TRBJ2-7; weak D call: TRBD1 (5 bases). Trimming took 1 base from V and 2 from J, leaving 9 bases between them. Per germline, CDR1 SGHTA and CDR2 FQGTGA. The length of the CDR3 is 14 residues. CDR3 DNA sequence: TGTGCCAGCAGCTTAAGGCAGGGCCCCTACGAGCAGTACTTC. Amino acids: CASSLRQGPYEQYF.

CDR3 sequence: CASSLGGWERGSVGSDNEQFF. The DNA for the CDR3 is TGTGCCAGCAGCTTAGGTGGGTGGGAACGGGGGTCGGTTGGGTCGGACAATGAGCAGTTCTTC. This chain connects TRBV7-3 to TRBJ2-1, with D perhaps TRBD2 (6 bases). Germline V lookup: CDR1 SGHTA, CDR2 FQGTGA. Trimming took 2 bases from V and 5 from J, leaving 31 bases between them. This CDR3 is built from 21 residues.

The CDR3 sequence: CASSQAGGLIYEQYF. The DNA of the CDR3 is TGCGCCAGCAGCCAAGCGGGCGGACTTATCTACGAGCAGTACTTC. This chain joins TRBV4-3 and TRBJ2-7, with D tentatively TRBD2 (5 bases). The CDR3 has 15 amino acids. Trimming removed 1 base at V and 3 bases at J, with 13 bases between. Germline V lookup: CDR1 LGHNA, CDR2 YSLEER.

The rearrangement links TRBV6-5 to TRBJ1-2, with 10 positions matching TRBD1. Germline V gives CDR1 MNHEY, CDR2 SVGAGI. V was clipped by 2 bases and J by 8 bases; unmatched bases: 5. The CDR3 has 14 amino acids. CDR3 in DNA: TGTGCCAGCAGTTACACAACGGGACAGGGGGGCTACACCTTC. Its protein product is CASSYTTGQGGYTF.

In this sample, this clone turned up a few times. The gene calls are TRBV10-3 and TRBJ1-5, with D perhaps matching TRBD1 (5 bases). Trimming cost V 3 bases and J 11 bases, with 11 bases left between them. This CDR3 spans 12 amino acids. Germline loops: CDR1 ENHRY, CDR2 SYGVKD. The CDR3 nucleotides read TGTGCCATCAGTGATCTCGGCAGGGCCCAGCATTTT. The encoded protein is CAISDLGRAQHF.

In DNA, the CDR3 is TGCAGCGTTGTCGGGACAGGGCCCCCCTCCTACAATGAGCAGTTCTTC. As protein: CSVVGTGPPSYNEQFF. The chain combines TRBV29-1 with TRBJ2-1; 9 bases match TRBD1. CDR1 SQVTM and CDR2 ANQGSEA come from the germline V gene. V lost 4 bases to trimming and J lost 0 bases; unmatched junction nucleotides: 7. The CDR3 is 16 residues long.

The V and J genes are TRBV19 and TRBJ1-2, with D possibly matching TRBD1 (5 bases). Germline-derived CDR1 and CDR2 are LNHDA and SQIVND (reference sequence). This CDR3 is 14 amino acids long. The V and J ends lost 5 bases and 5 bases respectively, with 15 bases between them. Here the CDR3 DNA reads TGTGCCAGTAGTCCCCGCGGGGCTGAGTATGGCTACACCTTC. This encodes CASSPRGAEYGYTF.

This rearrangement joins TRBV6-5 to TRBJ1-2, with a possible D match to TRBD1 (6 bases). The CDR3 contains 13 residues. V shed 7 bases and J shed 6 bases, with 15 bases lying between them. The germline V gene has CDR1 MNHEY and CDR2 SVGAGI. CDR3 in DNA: TGTGCCAGCAATGACGACCCAGGGGATGGCTACACCTTC. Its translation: CASNDDPGDGYTF.

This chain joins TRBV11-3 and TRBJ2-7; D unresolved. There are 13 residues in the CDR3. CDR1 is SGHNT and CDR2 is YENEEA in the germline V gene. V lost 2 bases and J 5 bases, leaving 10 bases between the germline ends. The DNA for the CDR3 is TGTGCCAGCAGCTTACTCCCAGGTCACGAGCAGTACTTC. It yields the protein CASSLLPGHEQYF.

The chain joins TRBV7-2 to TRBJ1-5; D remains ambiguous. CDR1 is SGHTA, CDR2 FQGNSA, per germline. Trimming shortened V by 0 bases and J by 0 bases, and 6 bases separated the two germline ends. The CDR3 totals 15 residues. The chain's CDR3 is CASSLAGGSNQPQHF. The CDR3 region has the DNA TGTGCCAGCAGCTTAGCCGGAGGTAGCAATCAGCCCCAGCATTTT.

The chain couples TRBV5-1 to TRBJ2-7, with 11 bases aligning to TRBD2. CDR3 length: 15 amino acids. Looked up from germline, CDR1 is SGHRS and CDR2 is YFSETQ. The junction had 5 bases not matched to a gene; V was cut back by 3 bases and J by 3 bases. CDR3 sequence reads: CASSSTSGRSYEQYF. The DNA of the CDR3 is TGCGCCAGCAGCTCTACTAGCGGGAGAAGCTACGAGCAGTACTTC. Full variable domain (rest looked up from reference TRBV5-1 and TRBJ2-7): KAGVTQTPRYLIKTRGQQVTLSCSPISGHRSVSWYQQTPGQGLQFLFEYFSETQRNKGNFPGRFSGRQFSNSRSEMNVSTLELGDSALYLCASSSTSGRSYEQYFGPGTRLTVT.